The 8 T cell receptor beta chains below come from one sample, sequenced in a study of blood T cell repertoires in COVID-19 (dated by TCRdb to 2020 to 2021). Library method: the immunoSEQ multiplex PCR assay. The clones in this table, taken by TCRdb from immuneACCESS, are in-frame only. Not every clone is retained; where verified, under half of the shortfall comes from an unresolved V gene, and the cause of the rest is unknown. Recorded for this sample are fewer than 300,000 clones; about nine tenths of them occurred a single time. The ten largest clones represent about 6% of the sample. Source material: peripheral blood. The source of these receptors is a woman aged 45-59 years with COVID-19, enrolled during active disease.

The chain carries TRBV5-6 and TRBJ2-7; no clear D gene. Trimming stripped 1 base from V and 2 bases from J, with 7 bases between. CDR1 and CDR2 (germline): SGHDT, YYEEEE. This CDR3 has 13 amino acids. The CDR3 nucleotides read TGTGCCAGCAGCTTGTCTTTCGCCTACGAGCAGTACTTC. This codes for CASSLSFAYEQYF.

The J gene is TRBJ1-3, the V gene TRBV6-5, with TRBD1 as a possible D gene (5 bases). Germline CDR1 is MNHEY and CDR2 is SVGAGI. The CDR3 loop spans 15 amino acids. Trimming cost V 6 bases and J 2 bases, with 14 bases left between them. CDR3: CASSPPGKTGNTIYF. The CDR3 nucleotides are TGTGCCAGCAGCCCCCCAGGGAAAACTGGAAACACCATATATTTT.

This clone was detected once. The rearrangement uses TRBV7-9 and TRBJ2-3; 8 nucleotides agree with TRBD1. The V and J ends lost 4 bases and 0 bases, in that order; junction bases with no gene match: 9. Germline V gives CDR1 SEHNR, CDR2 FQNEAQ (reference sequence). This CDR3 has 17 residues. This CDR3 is CASSWDRSESSTDTQYF. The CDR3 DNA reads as TGTGCCAGCAGCTGGGACAGGTCAGAGTCTAGCACAGATACGCAGTATTTT.

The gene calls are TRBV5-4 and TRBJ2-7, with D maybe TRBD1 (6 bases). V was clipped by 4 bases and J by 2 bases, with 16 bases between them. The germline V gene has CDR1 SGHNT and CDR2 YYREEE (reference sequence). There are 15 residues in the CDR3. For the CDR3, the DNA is TGTGCCAGCAGCAAATCGAGGACAGCCCCCTACGAGCAGTACTTC. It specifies CASSKSRTAPYEQYF.

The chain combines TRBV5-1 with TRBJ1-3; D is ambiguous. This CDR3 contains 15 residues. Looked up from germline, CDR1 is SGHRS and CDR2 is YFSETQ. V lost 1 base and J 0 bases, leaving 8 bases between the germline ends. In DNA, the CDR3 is TGCGCCAGCAGCTTGTTAGGAGACTCTGGAAACACCATATATTTT. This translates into CASSLLGDSGNTIYF.

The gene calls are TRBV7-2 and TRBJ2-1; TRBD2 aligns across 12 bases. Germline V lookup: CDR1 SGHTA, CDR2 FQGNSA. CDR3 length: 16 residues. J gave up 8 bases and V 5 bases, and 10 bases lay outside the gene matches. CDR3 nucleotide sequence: TGTGCCAGCAGCCCCCGACTAGCGGGAGTTCGTCATGAGCAGTTCTTC. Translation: CASSPRLAGVRHEQFF.

The CDR3 DNA is TGCGCCAGCAGTAGCGGGACCCTGGAAGATACGCAGTATTTT. Translated, it gives CASSSGTLEDTQYF. This sequence joins TRBV5-1 and TRBJ2-3, with TRBD2 matching 8 bases. The germline CDR1 and CDR2 sequences are SGHRS and YFSETQ. Trimming cost V 5 bases and J 5 bases; bases outside gene matches: 7. The CDR3 contains 14 residues.

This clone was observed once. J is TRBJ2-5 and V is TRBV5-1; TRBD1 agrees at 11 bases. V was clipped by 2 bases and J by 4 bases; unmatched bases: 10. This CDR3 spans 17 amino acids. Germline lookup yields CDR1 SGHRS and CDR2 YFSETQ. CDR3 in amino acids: CASSFSQWTGGPETQYF. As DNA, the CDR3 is TGCGCCAGCAGCTTTTCCCAGTGGACAGGGGGCCCAGAGACCCAGTACTTC.